This TCR beta chain emerged from a study of blood T cell repertoires in COVID-19 (dated by TCRdb to about 2020). Turning to the overall study: The collaborator samples originated in the United States, Italy and Spain and spanned the acute and convalescent phases of COVID-19. The samples were drawn from two sources: the first 160 participants of the ongoing ImmuneRACE study, and fewer than 1,500 subjects contributed by 6 global collaborators. Where available, HLA class I and class II types were taken from metadata supplied by the sample provider and were not determined by assay-based typing. A de-identified subject ID, COVID-19 status, age in years and sex were almost always included in the sample metadata. The dataset comprised deeply sampled blood TCRbeta repertoires from subjects exposed to, actively infected with, or recovered from COVID-19. The material from the prospective study consisted of cDNA or gDNA derived from T cells, B-cell-depleted T cells, or PBMCs. The repertoires were released in a freely available public database intended as a resource for research on the immune response to SARS-CoV-2.

On this clone itself: What this receptor recognizes is not known. Base qualities are not recorded, but no much larger clone differs from it by a single base.

Summary of the overall study and its limitations: The quantity of clinical and demographic metadata differed by source and by participant and was supplied without curation.

The CDR3 contains 12 residues, cysteine and phenylalanine counted. The sequence is cut down to CDR3 DNA, 36 bases in frame from base 1. V is pared back by 3 bases and J by 7 bases, with 12 bases lying between the germline termini. CDR1 GTSNPN and CDR2 SVGIG are derived from the germline V gene (reference sequence). Collaborating institutions collected whole blood in K2EDTA tubes following their own protocols. Collaborator samples were shipped for TCRbeta analysis as frozen whole blood, isolated PBMCs, or DNA extracted from either sample type. The immunoSEQ Assay, a bias-controlled multiplex PCR, was used to amplify TCRbeta CDR3 regions from genomic DNA. In the original analysis: Nucleated cell counts per sample were estimated from amplification of reference gene primers within the assay. To quantify the absolute abundance of each unique TCRbeta CDR3 rearrangement, sequence reads were collapsed and filtered. For each sample, productive Simpson clonality was calculated as the square root of Simpson's diversity index across productive rearrangements. TCRdb retrieved this table from immuneACCESS and kept in-frame rearrangements only. Not all clones are present; in checked studies, unresolved V genes account for under half, and no reason is known for the remainder. For V, J and clone size, that table is used; D and trimming come from the DNA. The sample table contains 70,000 to 75,000 clones; only one count was recorded for 70% to 85% of them. About a quarter of the sample lies in the top ten.

Sequencing used peripheral blood. The chain employs TRBV30 and TRBJ1-2, with the D gene not clear enough to name. The TCR was taken from a man between 60 and 70 years old with active or convalescent COVID-19. The sequence in DNA is TGTGCCTGGAGACCCCCCCTCGGTGGCTACACCTTC. Translated, this is CAWRPPLGGYTF.